The 9 T cell receptor beta chains below were found in one sample sequenced in a study of blood T cell repertoires in COVID-19. Profiled with immunoSEQ multiplex PCR; TCRdb holds only in-frame clones, not every one. Among around 20,000 clones, 85% to 95% were seen once, and the ten largest hold about 4%. Sequenced input: peripheral blood. All receptors derive from a woman aged 50 to 60 with active COVID-19.

The rearrangement joins TRBV4-1 to TRBJ2-7; TRBD2 matches at 7 bases. V lost 2 bases to trimming and J lost 2 bases; unmatched junction nucleotides: 3. Germline V CDR1 and CDR2: MGHRA, YSYEKL. This CDR3 comprises 14 residues. The CDR3 nucleotides read TGCGCCAGCAGCCAATCTAGCGGCGCCTACGAGCAGTACTTC. This encodes CASSQSSGAYEQYF.

This clone appeared a single time. The chain joins TRBV27 to TRBJ1-5; D ambiguous. The length of the CDR3 is 14 residues. V was clipped by 6 bases and J by 2 bases, with 11 bases between them. Germline V CDR1 and CDR2: MNHEY, SMNVEV (reference sequence). CDR3 loop: CASRTYSGNQPQHF. CDR3 DNA sequence: TGTGCCAGCAGAACGTATAGTGGCAATCAGCCCCAGCATTTT.

This clone has only one observation. The chain has TRBV12-2 and TRBJ1-5; the DNA was not used to check the table's D call, TRBD1. TRBV12-2 is recorded as a pseudogene. The CDR3 extends over 17 amino acids. The DNA of the CDR3 is TGTGCAAGTCGCCCACCCCGTCTTGCCAGGGACAATCAGCCCCAGCATTTT. It yields the protein CASRPPRLARDNQPQHF.

This chain uses TRBV19 with TRBJ1-1; D may be TRBD1 (6 bases). Trimming pared 1 base from V and 6 bases from J, leaving 15 bases between. Germline loops: CDR1 LNHDA, CDR2 SQIVND (reference sequence). The CDR3 covers 15 residues. This CDR3 is CASSIGTAWIAEAFF. CDR3 in DNA: TGTGCCAGTAGTATAGGGACAGCCTGGATCGCTGAAGCTTTCTTT.

The V and J genes are TRBV29-1 and TRBJ1-3; no reliable D call. The CDR3 covers 13 residues. The germline V gene has CDR1 SQVTM and CDR2 ANQGSEA. Trimming removed 2 bases from V and 7 bases from J, with 12 bases in between. CDR3 in DNA: TGCAGCGTTGAAAATCAACGGAGCAACACCATATATTTT. It codes for CSVENQRSNTIYF.

The rearrangement links TRBV7-9 to TRBJ2-3; D may be TRBD2 (6 bases). CDR3 length equals 14 residues. The germline CDR1 and CDR2 sequences are SEHNR and FQNEAQ (reference sequence). The germline V and J ends were trimmed by 3 bases and 0 bases, with 7 bases remaining between them. CDR3 residues: CASSFSGSTDTQYF. The CDR3, as DNA: TGTGCCAGCAGCTTCAGCGGGAGCACAGATACGCAGTATTTT. Together with reference TRBV7-9 and TRBJ2-3, the CDR3 gives the full variable domain: DTGVSQNPRHKITKRGQNVTFRCDPISEHNRLYWYRQTLGQGPEFLTYFQNEAQLEKSRLLSDRFSAERPKGSFSTLEIQRTEQGDSAMYLCASSFSGSTDTQYFGPGTRLTVL.

The chain couples TRBV27 to TRBJ2-1; no clear D. The CDR3 sequence is 11 residues long. CDR1 and CDR2 (germline): MNHEY, SMNVEV (reference sequence). The CDR3 protein is CLSSSYNEQFF. In DNA, the CDR3 is TGTCTAAGTAGCTCCTACAATGAGCAGTTCTTC.

The chain combines TRBV4-1 with TRBJ2-3; 7 bases are shared with TRBD2. From germline, CDR1 is MGHRA and CDR2 YSYEKL. V was clipped by 0 bases and J by 5 bases; unmatched bases: 8. The length of the CDR3 is 16 residues. In DNA form, the CDR3 reads TGCGCCAGCAGCCAAGATCGGGTCGTAGCGGGAGATACGCAGTATTTT. Protein sequence: CASSQDRVVAGDTQYF.

The count of this clone is one. V and J are TRBV18 and TRBJ2-1; 7 nucleotides agree with TRBD2. The CDR3 is made up of 16 amino acids. The germline gives CDR1 KGHSH, CDR2 LQKENI. Trimming removed 0 bases from V and 0 bases from J; junction bases left unmatched: 2. CDR3 in amino acids: CASSPPGGTSYNEQFF. Written as DNA, the CDR3 is TGTGCCAGCTCACCACCCGGGGGGACCTCCTACAATGAGCAGTTCTTC.